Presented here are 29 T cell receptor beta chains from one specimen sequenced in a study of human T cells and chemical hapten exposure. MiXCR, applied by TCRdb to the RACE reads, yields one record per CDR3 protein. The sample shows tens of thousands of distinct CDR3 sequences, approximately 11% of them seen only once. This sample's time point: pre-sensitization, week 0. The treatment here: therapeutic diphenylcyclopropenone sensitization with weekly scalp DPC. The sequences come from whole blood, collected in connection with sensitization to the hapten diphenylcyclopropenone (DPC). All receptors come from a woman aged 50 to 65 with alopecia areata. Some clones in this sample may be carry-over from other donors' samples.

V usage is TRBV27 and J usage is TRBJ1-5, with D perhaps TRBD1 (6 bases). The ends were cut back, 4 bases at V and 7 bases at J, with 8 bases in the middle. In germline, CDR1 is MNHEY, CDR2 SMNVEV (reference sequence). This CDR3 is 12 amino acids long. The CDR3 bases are TGTGCCAGCAGTTCAGGGGCCCAGCCCCAGCATTTT. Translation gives CASSSGAQPQHF.

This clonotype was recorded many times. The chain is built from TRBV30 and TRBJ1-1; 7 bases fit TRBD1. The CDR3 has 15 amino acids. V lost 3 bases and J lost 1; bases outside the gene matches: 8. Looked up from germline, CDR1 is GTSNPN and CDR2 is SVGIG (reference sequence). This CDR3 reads CAWSPQKGANTEAFF. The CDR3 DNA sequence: TGTGCCTGGAGCCCCCAGAAGGGGGCGAACACTGAAGCTTTCTTT.

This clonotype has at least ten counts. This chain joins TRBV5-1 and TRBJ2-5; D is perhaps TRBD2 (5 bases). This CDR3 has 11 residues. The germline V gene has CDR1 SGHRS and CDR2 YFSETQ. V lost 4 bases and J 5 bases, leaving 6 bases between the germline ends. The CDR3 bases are TGCGCCAGCAGCCCGGGGGAGACCCAGTACTTC. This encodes CASSPGETQYF.

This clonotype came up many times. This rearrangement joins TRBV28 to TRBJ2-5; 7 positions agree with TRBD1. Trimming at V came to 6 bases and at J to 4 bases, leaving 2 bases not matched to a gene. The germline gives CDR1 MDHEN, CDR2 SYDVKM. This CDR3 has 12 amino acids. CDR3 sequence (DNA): TGTGCCAGCAGGGGGACAGTAGAGACCCAGTACTTC. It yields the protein CASRGTVETQYF.

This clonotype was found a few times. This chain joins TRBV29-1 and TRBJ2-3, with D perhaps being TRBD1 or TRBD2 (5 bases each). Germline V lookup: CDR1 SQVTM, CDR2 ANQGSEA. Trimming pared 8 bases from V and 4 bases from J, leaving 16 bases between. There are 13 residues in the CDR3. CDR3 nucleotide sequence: TGCAGCTCCGGACCGGTGGGGGCAGATACGCAGTATTTT. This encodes CSSGPVGADTQYF.

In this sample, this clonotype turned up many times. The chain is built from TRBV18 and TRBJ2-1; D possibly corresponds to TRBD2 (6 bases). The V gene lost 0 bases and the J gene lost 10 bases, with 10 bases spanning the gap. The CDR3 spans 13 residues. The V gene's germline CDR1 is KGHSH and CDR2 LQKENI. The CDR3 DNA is TGTGCCAGCTCACCACCGCTCGCGGGGGAGCAGTTCTTC. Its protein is CASSPPLAGEQFF.

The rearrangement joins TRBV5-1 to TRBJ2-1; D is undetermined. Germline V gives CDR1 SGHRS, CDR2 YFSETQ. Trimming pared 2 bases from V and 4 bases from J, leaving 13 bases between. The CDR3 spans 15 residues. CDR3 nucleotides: TGCGCCAGCAGCTTAGTGCAAGGACCTTACAATGAGCAGTTCTTC. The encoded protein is CASSLVQGPYNEQFF.

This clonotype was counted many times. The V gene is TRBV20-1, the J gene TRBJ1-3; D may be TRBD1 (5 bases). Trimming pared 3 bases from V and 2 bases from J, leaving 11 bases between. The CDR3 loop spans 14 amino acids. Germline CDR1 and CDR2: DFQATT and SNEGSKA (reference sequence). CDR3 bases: TGCAGTGCTAGGGGGGGAGGACCTGGAAACACCATATATTTT. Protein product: CSARGGGPGNTIYF.

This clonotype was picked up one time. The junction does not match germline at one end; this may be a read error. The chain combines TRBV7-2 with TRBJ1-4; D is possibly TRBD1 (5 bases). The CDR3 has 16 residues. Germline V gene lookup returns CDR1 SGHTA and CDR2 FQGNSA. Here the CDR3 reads CANSLGSPGSGEKLFF. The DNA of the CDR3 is TGTGCCAACAGCTTAGGATCCCCAGGGAGCGGAGAAAAACTGTTTTTT.

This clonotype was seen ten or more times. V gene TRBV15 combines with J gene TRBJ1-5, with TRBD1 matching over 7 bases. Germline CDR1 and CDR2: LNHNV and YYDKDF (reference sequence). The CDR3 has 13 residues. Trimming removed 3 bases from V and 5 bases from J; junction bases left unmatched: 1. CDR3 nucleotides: TGTGCCACCAGCAGGACAGGGTATCAGCCCCAGCATTTT. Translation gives CATSRTGYQPQHF.

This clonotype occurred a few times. CDR3 protein: CASSLLGTNTDTQYF. In DNA form, the CDR3 reads TGCGCCAGCAGCTTGTTAGGGACAAACACAGATACGCAGTATTTT. The V gene is TRBV5-1, the J gene TRBJ2-3; tentative D call: TRBD1 (6 bases). Germline V lookup: CDR1 SGHRS, CDR2 YFSETQ. The CDR3 has 15 residues. The V end was cut by 1 base, the J end by 2 bases, with 11 bases between.

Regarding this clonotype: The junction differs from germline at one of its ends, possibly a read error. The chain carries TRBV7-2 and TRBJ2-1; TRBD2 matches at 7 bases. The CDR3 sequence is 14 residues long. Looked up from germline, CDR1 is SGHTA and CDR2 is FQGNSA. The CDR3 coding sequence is TGTGCCAGCAGCTTCGCTAGCGGAGCCAATGTGCAGTTCTTC. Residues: CASSFASGANVQFF.

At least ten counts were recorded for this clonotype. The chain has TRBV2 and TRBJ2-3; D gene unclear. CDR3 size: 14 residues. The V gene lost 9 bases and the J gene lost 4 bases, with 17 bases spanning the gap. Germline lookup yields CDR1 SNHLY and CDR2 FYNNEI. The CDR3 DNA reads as TGTGCCAGAGAGACCGACCCCACACCAGATACGCAGTATTTT. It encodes CARETDPTPDTQYF.

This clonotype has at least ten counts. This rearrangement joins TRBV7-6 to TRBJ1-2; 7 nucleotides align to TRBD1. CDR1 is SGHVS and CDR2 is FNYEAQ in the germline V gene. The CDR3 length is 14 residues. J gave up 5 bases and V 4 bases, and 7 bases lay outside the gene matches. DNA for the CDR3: TGTGCCAGCAGCTCCATGGACAGGAGTTATGGCTACACCTTC. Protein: CASSSMDRSYGYTF.

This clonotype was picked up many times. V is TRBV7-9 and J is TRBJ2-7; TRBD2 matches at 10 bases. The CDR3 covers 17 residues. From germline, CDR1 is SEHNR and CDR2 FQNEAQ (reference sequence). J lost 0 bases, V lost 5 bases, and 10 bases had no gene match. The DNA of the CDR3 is TGTGCCAGCAGCCCGACCGGGACTAGCGTCAACTCCTACGAGCAGTACTTC. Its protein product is CASSPTGTSVNSYEQYF.

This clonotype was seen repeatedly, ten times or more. DNA for the CDR3: TGCGCCAGCAGTGAGGGCCGTGAGTACGAGCAGTACTTC. Its protein is CASSEGREYEQYF. This chain uses TRBV10-2 with TRBJ2-7; D is uncertain. The germline V gene encodes CDR1 WSHSY and CDR2 SAAADI. V lost 2 bases to trimming and J lost 4 bases, with 9 bases between them. This CDR3 is 13 amino acids long.

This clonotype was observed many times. The CDR3 protein is CASRREGDEQFF. CDR3 in DNA: TGTGCCAGCAGGCGGGAGGGGGATGAGCAGTTCTTC. V gene TRBV7-9 combines with J gene TRBJ2-1, with TRBD2 identical over 9 bases. The CDR3 is 12 residues long. CDR1 is SEHNR and CDR2 is FQNEAQ in the germline V gene (reference sequence). Germline trimming cut 6 bases from V and 8 bases from J; bases unmatched to any gene: 2.

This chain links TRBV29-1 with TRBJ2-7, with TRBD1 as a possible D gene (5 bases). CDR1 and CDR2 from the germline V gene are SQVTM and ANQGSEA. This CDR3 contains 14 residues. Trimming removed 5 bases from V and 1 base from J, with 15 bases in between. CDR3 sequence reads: CSVSGAERSYEQYF. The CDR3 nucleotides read TGCAGCGTTAGTGGGGCCGAAAGATCCTACGAGCAGTACTTC.

CDR3 bases: TGCAGTGCCCGCCCCCCTGTAGTGGGGACCCAGTACTTC. Translating gives CSARPPVVGTQYF. The V call is TRBV20-1, the J call TRBJ2-5; D is unclear. Trimming removed 6 bases from V and 7 bases from J, with 18 bases in between. The CDR3 runs 13 residues. Germline assignment: CDR1 DFQATT and CDR2 SNEGSKA (reference sequence).

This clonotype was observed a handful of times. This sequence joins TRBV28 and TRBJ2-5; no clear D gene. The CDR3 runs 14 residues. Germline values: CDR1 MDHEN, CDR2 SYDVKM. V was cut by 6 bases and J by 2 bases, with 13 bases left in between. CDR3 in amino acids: CASSPGRPQETQYF. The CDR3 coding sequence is TGTGCCAGCAGCCCCGGCAGGCCACAAGAGACCCAGTACTTC.

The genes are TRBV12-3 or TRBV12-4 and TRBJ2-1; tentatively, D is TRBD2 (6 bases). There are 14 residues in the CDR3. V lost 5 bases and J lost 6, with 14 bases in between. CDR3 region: CASSMAGLINEQFF. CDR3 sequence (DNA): TGTGCCAGCAGTATGGCGGGGTTGATCAATGAGCAGTTCTTC.

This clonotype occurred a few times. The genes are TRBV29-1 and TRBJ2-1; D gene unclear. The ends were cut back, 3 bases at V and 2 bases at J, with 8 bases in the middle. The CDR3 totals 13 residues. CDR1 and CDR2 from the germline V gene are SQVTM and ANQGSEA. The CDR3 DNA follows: TGCAGCGTTGAGAGGACCACCTACAATGAGCAGTTCTTC. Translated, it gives CSVERTTYNEQFF.

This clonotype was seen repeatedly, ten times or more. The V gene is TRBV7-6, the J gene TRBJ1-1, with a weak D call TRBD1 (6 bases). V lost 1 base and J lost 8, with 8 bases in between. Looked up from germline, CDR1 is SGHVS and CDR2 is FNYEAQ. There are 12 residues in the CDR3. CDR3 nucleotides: TGTGCCAGCAGCTTAGGGGGGCAGGAAGCTTTCTTT. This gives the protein CASSLGGQEAFF.

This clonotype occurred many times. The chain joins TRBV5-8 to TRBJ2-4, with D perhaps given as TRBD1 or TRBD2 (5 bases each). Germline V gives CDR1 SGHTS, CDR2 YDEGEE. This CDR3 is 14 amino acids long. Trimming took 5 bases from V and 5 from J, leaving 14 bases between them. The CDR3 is CASRTIRGQNIQYF. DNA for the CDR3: TGTGCCAGCAGAACTATCCGGGGCCAAAACATTCAGTACTTC. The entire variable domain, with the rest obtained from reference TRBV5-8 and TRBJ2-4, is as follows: EAGVTQSPTHLIKTRGQQATLRCSPISGHTSVYWYQQALGLGLQFLLWYDEGEERNRGNFPPRFSGRQFPNYSSELNVNALELEDSALYLCASRTIRGQNIQYFGAGTRLSVL.

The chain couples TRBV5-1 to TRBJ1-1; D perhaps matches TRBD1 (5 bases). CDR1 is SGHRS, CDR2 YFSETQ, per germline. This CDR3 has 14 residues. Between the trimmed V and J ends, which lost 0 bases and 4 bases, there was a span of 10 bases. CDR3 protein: CASSLVGDGTEAFF. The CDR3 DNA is TGCGCCAGCAGCTTGGTCGGGGACGGCACTGAAGCTTTCTTT.

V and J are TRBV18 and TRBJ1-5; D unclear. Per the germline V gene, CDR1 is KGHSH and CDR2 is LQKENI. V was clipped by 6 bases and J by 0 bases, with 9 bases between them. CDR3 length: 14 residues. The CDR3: CASSEGYSNQPQHF. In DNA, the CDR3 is TGTGCCAGCTCGGAGGGTTATAGCAATCAGCCCCAGCATTTT.

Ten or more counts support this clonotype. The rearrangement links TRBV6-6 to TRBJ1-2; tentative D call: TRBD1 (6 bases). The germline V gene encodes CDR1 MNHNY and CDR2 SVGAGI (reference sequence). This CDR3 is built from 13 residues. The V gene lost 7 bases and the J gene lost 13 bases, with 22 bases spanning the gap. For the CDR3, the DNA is TGTGCCAGCACCCCGAGGGCAGGGGTGTTTACCACCTTC. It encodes CASTPRAGVFTTF.

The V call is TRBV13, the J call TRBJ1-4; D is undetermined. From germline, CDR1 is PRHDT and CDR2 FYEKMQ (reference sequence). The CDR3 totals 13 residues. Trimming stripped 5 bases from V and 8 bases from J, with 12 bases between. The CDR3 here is CASSPHPREKLFF. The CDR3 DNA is TGTGCCAGCAGCCCCCACCCTCGGGAAAAACTGTTTTTT.

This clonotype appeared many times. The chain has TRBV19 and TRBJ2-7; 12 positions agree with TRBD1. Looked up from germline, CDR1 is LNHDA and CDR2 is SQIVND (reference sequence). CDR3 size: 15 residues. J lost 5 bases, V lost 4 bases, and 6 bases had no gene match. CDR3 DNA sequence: TGTGCCAGTAGTACTGGAGGGACAGGGGGCAACGAGCAGTACTTC. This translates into CASSTGGTGGNEQYF.